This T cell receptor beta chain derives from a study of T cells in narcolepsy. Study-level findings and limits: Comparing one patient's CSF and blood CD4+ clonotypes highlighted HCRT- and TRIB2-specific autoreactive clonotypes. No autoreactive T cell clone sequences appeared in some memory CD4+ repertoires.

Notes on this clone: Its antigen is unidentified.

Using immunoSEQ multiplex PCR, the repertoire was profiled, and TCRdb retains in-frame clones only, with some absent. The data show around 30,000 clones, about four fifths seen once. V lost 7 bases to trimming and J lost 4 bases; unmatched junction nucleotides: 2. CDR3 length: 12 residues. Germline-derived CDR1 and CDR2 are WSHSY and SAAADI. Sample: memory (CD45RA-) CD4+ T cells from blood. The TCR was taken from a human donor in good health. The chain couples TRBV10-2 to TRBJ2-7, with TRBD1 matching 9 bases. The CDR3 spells CASKTGGYEQYF. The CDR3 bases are TGCGCCAGCAAGACAGGGGGATACGAGCAGTACTTC.